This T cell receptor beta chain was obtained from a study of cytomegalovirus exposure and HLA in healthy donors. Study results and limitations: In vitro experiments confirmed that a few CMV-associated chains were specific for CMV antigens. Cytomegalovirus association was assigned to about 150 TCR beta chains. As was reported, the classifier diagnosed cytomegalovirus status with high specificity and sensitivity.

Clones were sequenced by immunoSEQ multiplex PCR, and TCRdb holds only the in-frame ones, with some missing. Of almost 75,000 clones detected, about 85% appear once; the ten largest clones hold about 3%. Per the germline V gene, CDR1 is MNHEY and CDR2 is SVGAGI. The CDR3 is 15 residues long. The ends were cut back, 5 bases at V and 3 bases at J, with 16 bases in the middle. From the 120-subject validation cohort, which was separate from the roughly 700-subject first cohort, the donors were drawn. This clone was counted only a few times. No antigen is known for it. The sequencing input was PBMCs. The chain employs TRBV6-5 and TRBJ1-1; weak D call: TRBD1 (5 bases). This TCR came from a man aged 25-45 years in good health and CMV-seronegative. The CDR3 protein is CASSRTYWGDTEAFF. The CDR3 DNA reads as TGTGCCAGCAGTAGAACCTACTGGGGGGACACTGAAGCTTTCTTT.